Listed here are 30 T cell receptor beta chains from one sample, sequenced in a study of T cells in Graves' hyperthyroidism and ophthalmopathy. TCR beta CDR3 sequences were amplified from RNA transcripts. An initial round of RT-PCR targeting the TCR CDR3 relied on the HTBI primer set. TCRdb reprocessed the multiplex PCR reads via MiXCR and lists one record per CDR3 protein. The repertoire holds 530,000 or so distinct CDR3 sequences, with roughly a sixth as singletons. Input material: blood. The receptors come from a woman aged 18-29 years with Graves' ophthalmopathy.

This clonotype was seen a handful of times. The gene calls are TRBV20-1 and TRBJ2-1, with unresolved D. Germline CDR1 is DFQATT and CDR2 is SNEGSKA (reference sequence). There are 13 residues in the CDR3. V gave up 1 base and J gave up 9 bases, with 13 bases separating them. CDR3 coding DNA: TGCAGTGCTAGAGGTGTAAATTGGGGTGAGCAGTTCTTC. This gives the protein CSARGVNWGEQFF.

This clonotype was seen a handful of times. CDR3 in amino acids: CASSLLDRGTHEAFF. The CDR3 nucleotides read TGTGCCAGCAGCTTACTGGACAGGGGTACCCATGAAGCTTTCTTT. V gene TRBV7-2 combines with J gene TRBJ1-1, with TRBD1 matching over 9 bases. V gave up 2 bases and J gave up 7 bases; unmatched junction bases: 8. CDR3 size: 15 residues. The germline V gene has CDR1 SGHTA and CDR2 FQGNSA.

This clonotype has ten or more counts. The chain links TRBV7-9 to TRBJ2-1; 10 bases align to TRBD2. Germline CDR1 is SEHNR and CDR2 is FQNEAQ (reference sequence). The CDR3 consists of 14 residues. J was trimmed by 9 bases and V by 2 bases; bases with no gene match: 4. The CDR3 loop is CASSLPGLAIEQFF. As DNA, the CDR3 is TGTGCCAGCAGCTTACCGGGACTAGCGATTGAGCAGTTCTTC.

This chain links TRBV25-1 with TRBJ2-2; unclear D gene. The CDR3 has 14 residues. CDR1 and CDR2 from the germline V gene are MGHDK and SYGVNS. Trimming took off 4 bases at V and 3 bases at J, with 9 bases between the two ends. CDR3 nucleotide sequence: TGTGCCAGCAGTGGACAAGAGCACACCGGGGAGCTGTTTTTT. It encodes CASSGQEHTGELFF.

The V call is TRBV15, the J call TRBJ2-1, with 9 nucleotides matching TRBD1. The junction had 4 bases not matched to a gene; V was cut back by 4 bases and J by 3 bases. There are 15 residues in the CDR3. Germline-derived CDR1 and CDR2 are LNHNV and YYDKDF (reference sequence). For the CDR3, the DNA is TGTGCCACCAGCAAAGGACAGGGGTTCTACAATGAGCAGTTCTTC. Translated: CATSKGQGFYNEQFF.

This clonotype occurred a few times. The V gene is TRBV20-1, the J gene TRBJ2-1; 7 bases are a match to TRBD2. V dropped 0 bases and J dropped 0; count of bases not matched to a gene: 2. Germline lookup yields CDR1 DFQATT and CDR2 SNEGSKA (reference sequence). The CDR3 loop spans 15 amino acids. The CDR3 nucleotides read TGCAGTGCTAGAGACGGGGAGGGCTCCTACAATGAGCAGTTCTTC. Protein sequence: CSARDGEGSYNEQFF.

In this sample, this clonotype turned up a few times. One end of the junction does not line up with germline, which may come from a read error. The genes are TRBV9 and TRBJ1-2; D is perhaps TRBD1 (5 bases). The CDR3 contains 14 residues. From germline, CDR1 is SGDLS and CDR2 YYNGEE. CDR3 sequence (DNA): TGTGCCAGTAGCGATGGGGGAGCTAACTATGGCTACACCTTC. Its protein product is CASSDGGANYGYTF.

This sequence joins TRBV12-3 or TRBV12-4 and TRBJ2-7; 9 positions agree with TRBD1. The CDR3 has 13 residues. With 7 bases clipped from V and 2 bases from J, the junction kept 3 bases outside the gene matches. This CDR3 reads CASIGQGPYEQYF. DNA of the CDR3: TGTGCCAGCATCGGACAGGGGCCCTACGAGCAGTACTTC.

In DNA, the CDR3 is TGCAGTGCCCGCCCGGACCTCTTAGGGGATTTCTCGAATGGCTACACCTTC. Translation: CSARPDLLGDFSNGYTF. The rearrangement links TRBV20-1 to TRBJ1-2; possibly TRBD1 for D (5 bases). Trimming removed 6 bases at V and 6 bases at J, with 29 bases between. The CDR3 totals 17 residues. Germline lookup yields CDR1 DFQATT and CDR2 SNEGSKA (reference sequence).

This CDR3 is CASSEDRVWFEQYF. In DNA form, the CDR3 reads TGTGCCAGCAGTGAAGACAGGGTGTGGTTCGAGCAGTACTTC. The chain links TRBV6-1 to TRBJ2-7; D may be TRBD1 (6 bases). The length of the CDR3 is 14 residues. V was cut by 1 base and J by 6 bases, with 13 bases left in between. Germline V gene lookup returns CDR1 MNHNS and CDR2 SASEGT.

The V call is TRBV20-1, the J call TRBJ2-2; 7 bases are a match to TRBD2. CDR1 and CDR2 (germline): DFQATT, SNEGSKA (reference sequence). Trimming removed 3 bases from V and 3 bases from J; junction bases left unmatched: 7. The CDR3 runs to 15 residues. This chain's CDR3 is CSARGTTGDTGELFF. DNA for the CDR3: TGCAGTGCTAGGGGGACTACGGGCGACACCGGGGAGCTGTTTTTT.

This rearrangement joins TRBV28 to TRBJ1-2; D is possibly TRBD1 (5 bases). The CDR3 is 12 residues long. The V gene's germline CDR1 is MDHEN and CDR2 SYDVKM. Trimming left V 7 bases short and J 5 bases short, with 11 bases between. CDR3 amino acids: CASTADNYGYTF. The CDR3, as DNA: TGTGCCAGCACCGCGGACAATTATGGCTACACCTTC.

The chain has TRBV29-1 and TRBJ1-1, with D uncertain. Germline V gives CDR1 SQVTM, CDR2 ANQGSEA. The CDR3 has 12 amino acids. DNA for the CDR3: TGCAGTAATGCAGGCTACAACACTGAAGCTTTCTTT. Its translation: CSNAGYNTEAFF.

The V call is TRBV15, the J call TRBJ1-4; D uncertain. The germline CDR1 and CDR2 sequences are LNHNV and YYDKDF (reference sequence). The CDR3 length is 15 residues. Trimming pared 0 bases from V and 0 bases from J, leaving 5 bases between. CDR3 nucleotides: TGTGCCACCAGCAGAGATTTAACAACTAATGAAAAACTGTTTTTT. Translating it yields CATSRDLTTNEKLFF.

Of note for this clonotype: This may be a read error: a much more frequent sequence differs by one nucleotide. The chain has TRBV5-1 and TRBJ2-1, with TRBD2 identical over 8 bases. The V gene's germline CDR1 is SGHRS and CDR2 YFSETQ. The V segment lost 4 bases and the J segment 8 bases; nucleotides outside the gene matches: 11. The CDR3 loop spans 15 amino acids. In DNA, the CDR3 is TGCGCCAGCAGCCAGACTAGCGCGAAAGGGGATGAGCAGTTCTTC. Its translation: CASSQTSAKGDEQFF.

This clonotype was counted ten times or more. This chain uses TRBV28 with TRBJ2-1; TRBD1 might be the D (5 bases). CDR1 MDHEN and CDR2 SYDVKM come from the germline V gene. The CDR3 sequence is 15 residues long. V was cut by 7 bases and J by 8 bases, with 21 bases left in between. The CDR3 nucleotides are TGTGCCAGCACCGGCAGGTCCCCCATAGGGGATGAGCAGTTCTTC. It encodes CASTGRSPIGDEQFF.

Points on this clonotype: A read error may be the cause here, since a much bigger clone is one base away. The chain has TRBV5-4 and TRBJ1-2; D remains unclear. Germline V gives CDR1 SGHNT, CDR2 YYREEE (reference sequence). The CDR3 has 12 residues. Trimming cost V 5 bases and J 4 bases, with 9 bases left between them. CDR3 sequence (DNA): TGTGCCAGCAGTACAGACATCTATGGCTACACCTTC. It translates to CASSTDIYGYTF.

This clonotype was counted many times. The V call is TRBV29-1, the J call TRBJ1-1; TRBD1 agrees at 8 bases. CDR1 and CDR2 (germline): SQVTM, ANQGSEA. V lost 6 bases and J lost 4; bases outside the gene matches: 4. The CDR3 contains 12 residues. The CDR3 DNA reads as TGCAGCGTCGGAGACAGGGGCACTGAAGCTTTCTTT. It translates to CSVGDRGTEAFF.

This clonotype turned up a few times. This chain connects TRBV16 to TRBJ2-7; 8 bases agree with TRBD2. The CDR3 contains 16 residues. The germline V gene encodes CDR1 KGHSY and CDR2 FQNENV. The trim removed 4 bases at V and 5 bases at J, leaving 13 bases unmatched. CDR3 region: CASSPPSRGRNHEQYF. In DNA, the CDR3 is TGTGCCAGCAGCCCACCCTCCCGCGGGAGGAACCACGAGCAGTACTTC.

This clonotype was observed at least ten times. The CDR3 nucleotides read TGTGCCAGCAGCTTCCGACACCCAACTAATGAAAAACTGTTTTTT. It is translated as CASSFRHPTNEKLFF. This chain uses TRBV12-3 or TRBV12-4 with TRBJ1-4; no clear D. This CDR3 spans 15 amino acids. Trimming removed 6 bases from V and 0 bases from J, with 11 bases in between.

This clonotype was counted between two and nine times. The chain employs TRBV2 and TRBJ2-7; D ambiguous. The CDR3 is 13 amino acids. The germline gives CDR1 SNHLY, CDR2 FYNNEI. The V end lost 5 bases, the J end lost 5 bases, and 13 bases lay between the germline ends. The CDR3 nucleotides are TGTGCCAGCAGTTGGGGTACGGCGGACGAGCAGTACTTC. Its translation is CASSWGTADEQYF.

The sample holds many counts of this clonotype. CDR3 residues: CASSDTPEGTSGGANEQFF. Here the CDR3 DNA reads TGTGCCAGCAGTGACACTCCCGAAGGGACTAGCGGGGGGGCCAATGAGCAGTTCTTC. The V and J genes are TRBV2 and TRBJ2-1; 16 nucleotides line up with TRBD2. Unmatched junction bases numbered 11, after V lost 3 bases and J lost 6 bases. Looked up from germline, CDR1 is SNHLY and CDR2 is FYNNEI. The CDR3 contains 19 residues.

The chain carries TRBV24-1 and TRBJ2-1, with 7 nucleotides matching TRBD2. Germline V CDR1 and CDR2: KGHDR, SFDVKD. V shed 2 bases and J 9 bases; nucleotides not matched to a gene: 6. The CDR3 has 14 residues. The DNA of the CDR3 is TGTGCCACCAGTGATTGGACTAGTGGGTCTGAGCAGTTCTTC. It yields the protein CATSDWTSGSEQFF.

This sequence joins TRBV19 and TRBJ1-1, with unresolved D. Germline V gives CDR1 LNHDA, CDR2 SQIVND (reference sequence). CDR3 length equals 15 residues. V dropped 6 bases and J dropped 0 bases, with 14 bases sitting between them. Here the CDR3 reads CASSPVRELNTEAFF. The CDR3 region has the DNA TGTGCCAGTAGCCCCGTGAGGGAGCTGAACACTGAAGCTTTCTTT.

This clonotype was picked up a small number of times. The chain recombines TRBV4-1 with TRBJ1-4, with D possibly being TRBD1 (5 bases). This CDR3 comprises 14 residues. Germline-derived CDR1 and CDR2 are MGHRA and YSYEKL. V lost 1 base and J 7 bases, leaving 10 bases between the germline ends. In nucleotides, the CDR3 is TGCGCCAGCAGCCAAGTCCAGGGAGGTGAAAAACTGTTTTTT. Amino acids: CASSQVQGGEKLFF.

This clonotype was seen a few times. This rearrangement joins TRBV5-1 to TRBJ2-7; D ambiguous. There are 15 residues in the CDR3. Trimming removed 0 bases at V and 2 bases at J, with 12 bases between. CDR1 and CDR2 (germline): SGHRS, YFSETQ. For the CDR3, the DNA is TGCGCCAGCAGCTTGGTGCCGGAAGAGACCTACGAGCAGTACTTC. Translating gives CASSLVPEETYEQYF.

Many counts were recorded for this clonotype. This sequence joins TRBV28 and TRBJ2-3; the match to TRBD1 covers 7 bases. V dropped 5 bases and J dropped 6; count of bases not matched to a gene: 26. Germline V lookup: CDR1 MDHEN, CDR2 SYDVKM. This CDR3 is 20 amino acids long. The CDR3 coding sequence is TGTGCCAGCAGTCAAACCGAACAAACGATAGTGTTAACAGGGGCTGATACGCAGTATTTT. This sequence encodes CASSQTEQTIVLTGADTQYF.

This clonotype appeared a single time. The V gene is TRBV7-9, the J gene TRBJ2-3; possible D gene TRBD2, 7 bases. V shed 6 bases and J shed 3 bases, with 13 bases lying between them. CDR3 size: 14 residues. CDR1 and CDR2 from the germline V gene are SEHNR and FQNEAQ (reference sequence). CDR3 coding DNA: TGTGCCAGCAGAGGGGGGGCAGGAACAGATACGCAGTATTTT. Its protein product is CASRGGAGTDTQYF.

This clonotype was observed a few times. The V gene is TRBV3-1, the J gene TRBJ1-2, with no clear D. The V gene's germline CDR1 is LGHDT and CDR2 YNNKEL (reference sequence). There are 14 residues in the CDR3. The V and J ends lost 0 bases and 3 bases respectively, with 8 bases between them. The CDR3 spells CASSQDEKDYGYTF. For the CDR3, the DNA is TGTGCCAGCAGCCAAGATGAAAAGGACTATGGCTACACCTTC. Based on the CDR3 plus reference TRBV3-1 and TRBJ1-2, the full variable domain is DTAVSQTPKYLVTQMGNDKSIKCEQNLGHDTMYWYKQDSKKFLKIMFSYNNKELIINETVPNRFSPKSPDKAHLNLHINSLELGDSAVYFCASSQDEKDYGYTFGSGTRLTVV.

V and J are TRBV19 and TRBJ2-3, with a tentative D call TRBD2 (6 bases). Trimming cost V 6 bases and J 2 bases, with 12 bases left between them. The CDR3 covers 14 residues. Germline lookup yields CDR1 LNHDA and CDR2 SQIVND (reference sequence). The CDR3 protein is CASRDGRLTDTQYF. The DNA of the CDR3 is TGTGCCAGTAGGGACGGGAGACTCACAGATACGCAGTATTTT. The full variable domain, completed using reference TRBV19 and TRBJ2-3, is DGGITQSPKYLFRKEGQNVTLSCEQNLNHDAMYWYRQDPGQGLRLIYYSQIVNDFQKGDIAEGYSVSREKKESFPLTVTSAQKNPTAFYLCASRDGRLTDTQYFGPGTRLTVL.